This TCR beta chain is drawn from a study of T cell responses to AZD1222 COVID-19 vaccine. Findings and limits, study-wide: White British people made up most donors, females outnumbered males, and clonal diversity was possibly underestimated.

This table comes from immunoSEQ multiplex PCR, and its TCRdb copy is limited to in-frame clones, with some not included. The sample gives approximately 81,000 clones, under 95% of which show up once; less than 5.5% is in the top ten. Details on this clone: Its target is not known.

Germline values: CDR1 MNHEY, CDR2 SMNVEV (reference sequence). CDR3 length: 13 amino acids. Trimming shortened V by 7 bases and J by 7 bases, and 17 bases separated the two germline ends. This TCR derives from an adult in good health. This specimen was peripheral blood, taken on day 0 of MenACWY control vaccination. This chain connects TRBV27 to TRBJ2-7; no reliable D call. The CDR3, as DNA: TGTGCCAGCACCGCCCCCCAGTTCCGTGAGCAGTACTTC. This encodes CASTAPQFREQYF.